This paragraph reports one T cell receptor beta chain. Membership in each cohort depended on participant-reported clinical history. This CDR3 comprises 13 residues. The V and J ends lost 3 bases and 8 bases, in that order; junction bases with no gene match: 5. The germline CDR1 and CDR2 sequences are LNHDA and SQIVND (reference sequence). The sample comes from a study of blood T cell repertoires in COVID-19. Profiling relied on immunoSEQ multiplex PCR, and the TCRdb table lists in-frame clones only, not all of them. The profile shows 350,000 or so clones, 86% of them singletons. V and J are TRBV19 and TRBJ1-2; 8 bases are a match to TRBD1. The sequencing input was PBMCs or T cells enriched from blood (not recorded which). This TCR derives from a woman aged 40 to 50 with acute COVID-19. As DNA, the CDR3 is TGTGCCAGTAGTATGCAGGGGGCGCGGGGCTACACCTTC. This sequence encodes CASSMQGARGYTF.